This T cell receptor beta chain derives from a study of T cell responses to AZD1222 COVID-19 vaccine. Points from the study as a whole: Nearly half of unique spike-specific TCRs reportedly avoided B.1.351 and B.1.1.7 mutated regions. The number of AZD1222 recipients seropositive at baseline was only five to seven.

Details on this clone: Antigen specificity is unknown.

Using immunoSEQ multiplex PCR, the repertoire was profiled, and TCRdb retains in-frame clones only, with some absent. The sample consists of about 130,000 clones, roughly 91% of them appearing once. This sequence originates from an adult who received the AZD1222 COVID-19 vaccine. Sequenced material: peripheral blood, taken 28 days after the second AZD1222 dose.

In DNA form, the CDR3 reads TGTGCCAGCAGCGCCACAGGGGATTCGGCACCCCTCCACTTT. Translated: CASSATGDSAPLHF. The V and J genes are TRBV9 and TRBJ1-6; 7 bases map to TRBD1. J gave up 11 bases and V 3 bases, and 8 bases lay outside the gene matches. The CDR3 has 14 amino acids. Germline CDR1 is SGDLS and CDR2 is YYNGEE.